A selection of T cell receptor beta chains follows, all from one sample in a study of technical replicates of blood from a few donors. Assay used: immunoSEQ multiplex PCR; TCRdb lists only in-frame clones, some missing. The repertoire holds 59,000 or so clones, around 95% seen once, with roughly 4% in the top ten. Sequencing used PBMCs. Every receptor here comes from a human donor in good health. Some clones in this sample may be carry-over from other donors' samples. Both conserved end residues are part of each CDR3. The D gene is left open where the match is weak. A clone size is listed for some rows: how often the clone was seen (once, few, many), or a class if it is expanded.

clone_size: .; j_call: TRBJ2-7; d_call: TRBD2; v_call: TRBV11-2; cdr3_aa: CASSLPGLAGRYEQYF; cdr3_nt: TGTGCCAGCAGCTTACCGGGACTAGCGGGACGCTACGAGCAGTACTTC
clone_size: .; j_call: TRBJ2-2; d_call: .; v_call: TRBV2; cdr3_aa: CASRPENTGELFF; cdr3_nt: TGTGCCAGCAGGCCAGAGAACACCGGGGAGCTGTTTTTT
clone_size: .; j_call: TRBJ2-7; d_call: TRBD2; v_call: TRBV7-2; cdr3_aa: CASSFERGVYEQYF; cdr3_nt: TGTGCCAGCAGCTTTGAGCGGGGGGTCTACGAGCAGTACTTC
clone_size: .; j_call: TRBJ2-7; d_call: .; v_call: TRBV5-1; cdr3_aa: CASSLALGLASPYEQYF; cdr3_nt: TGCGCCAGCAGCTTGGCTTTGGGGCTAGCGTCCCCCTACGAGCAGTACTTC
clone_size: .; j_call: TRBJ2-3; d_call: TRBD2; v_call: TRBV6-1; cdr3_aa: CASSGGGFPDTQYF; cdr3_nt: TGTGCCAGCAGTGGGGGGGGGTTTCCAGATACGCAGTATTTT
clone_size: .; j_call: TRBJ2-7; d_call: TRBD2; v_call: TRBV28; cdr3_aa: CASSLGLGSSGRDEQYF; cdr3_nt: TGTGCCAGCAGCTTGGGGCTTGGGTCTAGCGGGAGAGATGAGCAGTACTTC
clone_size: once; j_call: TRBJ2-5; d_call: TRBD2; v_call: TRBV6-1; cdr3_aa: CASSELAGNQETQYF; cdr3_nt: TGTGCCAGCAGTGAGTTAGCGGGGAACCAAGAGACCCAGTACTTC
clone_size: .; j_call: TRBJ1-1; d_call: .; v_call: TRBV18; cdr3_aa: CASSPDQIKTVPEAFF; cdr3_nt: TGTGCCAGCTCACCGGACCAAATAAAGACAGTCCCTGAAGCTTTCTTT
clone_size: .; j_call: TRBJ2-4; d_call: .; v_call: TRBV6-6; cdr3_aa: CASTPLAKNIQYF; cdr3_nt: TGTGCCAGCACTCCCCTAGCCAAAAACATTCAGTACTTC
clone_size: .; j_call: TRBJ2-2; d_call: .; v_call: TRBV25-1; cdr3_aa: CASSGLMNTGELFF; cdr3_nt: TGTGCCAGCAGTGGTCTAATGAACACCGGGGAGCTGTTTTTT
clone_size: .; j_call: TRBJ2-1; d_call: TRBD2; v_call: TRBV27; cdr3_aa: CASSSPFLGLAGVVNEQFF; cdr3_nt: TGTGCCAGCAGTTCCCCCTTTTTAGGTCTAGCGGGAGTAGTGAATGAGCAGTTCTTC
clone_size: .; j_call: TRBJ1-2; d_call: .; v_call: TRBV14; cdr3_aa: CASSQVGGRDYGYTF; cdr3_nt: TGTGCCAGCAGCCAAGTTGGAGGGCGGGACTATGGCTACACCTTC
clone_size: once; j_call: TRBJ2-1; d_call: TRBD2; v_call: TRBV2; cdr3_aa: CATLVAGGKSSYNEQFF; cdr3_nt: TGTGCCACTCTGGTAGCGGGGGGGAAGAGCTCCTACAATGAGCAGTTCTTC